This TCR beta chain was observed in a study of control samples from healthy donors and cancer patients. Data came from immunoSEQ multiplex PCR; TCRdb stores just in-frame clones and leaves some out. The sample holds 22,000 or so clones, 75% to 90% seen once. V lost 5 bases, J lost 1 base, and 8 bases lay in between. Germline V CDR1 and CDR2: MGHRA, YSYEKL. The CDR3 is 13 residues long. The chain joins TRBV4-1 to TRBJ1-1; D ambiguous. Material: PBMCs. The sequence derives from a man aged 55 to 69 with head and neck cancer. CDR3 coding DNA: TGCGCCAGCAGCTTCACACCGAACACTGAAGCTTTCTTT. As protein: CASSFTPNTEAFF.